This T cell receptor beta chain was captured by sequencing in a study of persistence of HIV-infected CD4 T cells. An overlapping HIV-1 Gag peptide pool stimulated these cells at about 0.9 ug/peptide/mL. CD40L/CD69 double-negative CD45RO-high memory CD4+ T cells were collected. CD8+ T cells were removed from PBMCs prior to stimulation. The libraries were made with immunoSEQ version 4 in survey mode. The method was immunoSEQ multiplex PCR; TCRdb's version includes in-frame clones alone and lacks a portion of them. Among about 36,000 clones listed, more than 75% were seen once. Concerning this clone: Antigen: not known.

V lost 7 bases, J lost 5 bases, and 5 bases stayed unmatched. In germline, CDR1 is SGHNT, CDR2 YYREEE (reference sequence). This CDR3 is 13 amino acids long. The receptor was isolated from an adult with HIV. The donor label of this sample is uncertain. The rearrangement joins TRBV5-4 to TRBJ2-4, with 8 nucleotides matching TRBD1. This specimen consisted of cultured CD4+ T cells from PBMCs, obtained from a patient who received antiretroviral therapy. This chain's CDR3 is CASQVTGENIQYF. CDR3 nucleotide sequence: TGTGCCAGCCAGGTGACAGGGGAAAACATTCAGTACTTC. The full variable domain, in which reference TRBV5-4 and TRBJ2-4 provide the parts outside the CDR3, is ETGVTQSPTHLIKTRGQQVTLRCSSQSGHNTVSWYQQALGQGPQFIFQYYREEENGRGNFPPRFSGLQFPNYSSELNVNALELDDSALYLCASQVTGENIQYFGAGTRLSVL.